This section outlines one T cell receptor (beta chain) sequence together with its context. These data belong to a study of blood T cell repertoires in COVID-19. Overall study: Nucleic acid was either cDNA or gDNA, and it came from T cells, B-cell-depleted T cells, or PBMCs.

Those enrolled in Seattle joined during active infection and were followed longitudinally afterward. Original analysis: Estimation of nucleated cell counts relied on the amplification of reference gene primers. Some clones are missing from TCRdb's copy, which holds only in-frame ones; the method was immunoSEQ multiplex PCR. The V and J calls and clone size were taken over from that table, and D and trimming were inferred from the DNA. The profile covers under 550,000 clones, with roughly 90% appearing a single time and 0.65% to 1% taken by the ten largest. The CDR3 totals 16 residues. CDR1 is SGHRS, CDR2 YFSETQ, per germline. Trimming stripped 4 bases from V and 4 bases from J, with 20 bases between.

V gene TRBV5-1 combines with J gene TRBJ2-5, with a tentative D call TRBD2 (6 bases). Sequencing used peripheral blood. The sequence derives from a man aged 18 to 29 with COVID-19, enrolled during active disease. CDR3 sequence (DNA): TGCGCCAGCAGCCCGCAGCCCGGGGACTTAATAGAGACCCAGTACTTC. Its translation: CASSPQPGDLIETQYF.